These 6 T cell receptor beta chains came from one sample sequenced in a study of blood T cell repertoires in COVID-19. Assay used: immunoSEQ multiplex PCR; TCRdb lists only in-frame clones, some missing. Here the sample spans tens of thousands of clones, roughly 90% being singletons. The sequenced sample was peripheral blood. These receptors originate from a human donor in a cohort sampled during active COVID-19.

The CDR3 loop is CATSSGGSSYEQYF. Written as DNA, the CDR3 is TGTGCCACCTCTAGCGGAGGGAGCTCCTACGAGCAGTACTTC. V gene TRBV15 combines with J gene TRBJ2-7; 7 nucleotides agree with TRBD2. The CDR3 consists of 14 residues. With 8 bases clipped from V and 0 bases from J, the junction kept 7 bases outside the gene matches. In germline, CDR1 is LNHNV, CDR2 YYDKDF (reference sequence).

The rearrangement uses TRBV4-2 and TRBJ1-1, with D perhaps TRBD1 (5 bases). Trimming shortened V by 1 base and J by 11 bases, and 11 bases separated the two germline ends. In germline, CDR1 is LGHNA, CDR2 YNFKEQ. The CDR3 extends over 12 amino acids. DNA of the CDR3: TGTGCCAGCAGCCAAGGAGGGGAGGAGGCTTTCTTT. Its translation: CASSQGGEEAFF.

The chain has TRBV27 and TRBJ1-1, with 7 positions matching TRBD1. Trimming removed 6 bases from V and 1 base from J; junction bases left unmatched: 5. This CDR3 has 14 residues. The germline gives CDR1 MNHEY, CDR2 SMNVEV (reference sequence). The CDR3 loop reads CASRLYRGNTEAFF. The CDR3 nucleotides read TGTGCCAGCAGGCTTTACAGGGGGAACACTGAAGCTTTCTTT.

The rearrangement uses TRBV11-2 and TRBJ2-7; a possible D gene is TRBD2 (5 bases). Germline V gene sequence: CDR1 SGHAT, CDR2 FQNNGV. The CDR3 has 15 amino acids. Trimming pared 5 bases from V and 4 bases from J, leaving 18 bases between. CDR3: CASSLEGADQYEQYF. Written as DNA, the CDR3 is TGTGCCAGCAGCCTTGAGGGAGCGGACCAGTACGAGCAGTACTTC.

V is TRBV2 and J is TRBJ2-2, with D tentatively TRBD2 (6 bases). V gave up 3 bases and J gave up 3 bases, with 20 bases separating them. The CDR3 runs to 18 residues. The germline CDR1 and CDR2 sequences are SNHLY and FYNNEI. This CDR3 reads CASSDPEHRELYTGELFF. For the CDR3, the DNA is TGTGCCAGCAGTGACCCCGAGCACCGGGAGTTGTACACCGGGGAGCTGTTTTTT.

The chain couples TRBV2 to TRBJ1-6; 7 positions agree with TRBD1. Trimming took 0 bases from V and 9 from J; bases not matched to a gene: 8. From germline, CDR1 is SNHLY and CDR2 FYNNEI. The CDR3 runs 16 residues. The CDR3 here is CASSEALTGIGSPLHF. CDR3 bases: TGTGCCAGCAGTGAAGCGCTGACAGGGATAGGTTCACCCCTCCACTTT. The full variable domain, completed using reference TRBV2 and TRBJ1-6, is EPEVTQTPSHQVTQMGQEVILRCVPISNHLYFYWYRQILGQKVEFLVSFYNNEISEKSEIFDDQFSVERPDGSNFTLKIRSTKLEDSAMYFCASSEALTGIGSPLHFGNGTRLTVT.